Listed below are T cell receptor beta chains from one sample, sequenced in a study of blood T cells in healthy people across ages. TCRdb reprocessed the 5' RACE reads via MiXCR and lists one record per CDR3 protein. Of 600,000 or so distinct CDR3 sequences listed, about 21% were seen once; the top ten hold roughly 3.7%. The sequenced sample was blood. These receptors came from a man in his 70s in good health. Each CDR3 is given with its conserved first and last residue. Each record gives: CDR3 protein, J gene, V gene, clone size. Size values are once, few and many counts, or a class for expanded clones, and some rows have none.

CASSLGRLDEQFF TRBJ2-1 TRBV7-3 .
CASTTNPIWEKLFF TRBJ1-4 TRBV7-8 .
CASSLAGVEETQYF TRBJ2-5 TRBV5-1 many
CAISTHGGGLSSYNEQFF TRBJ2-1 TRBV10-3 .
CTSIKGDMTYEQYF TRBJ2-7 TRBV28 .
CASSQIGTSGRDQETQYF TRBJ2-5 TRBV3-1 .
CSARLRSSYEQYF . TRBV20-1 .
CASSRDSRSEAFF TRBJ1-1 TRBV6-2/TRBV6-3 .
CASSFSRVSEQYF TRBJ2-7 TRBV5-1 .
CASSLLARLGQETQYF TRBJ2-5 TRBV3-1 .
CASSVTTTDTQYF TRBJ2-3 TRBV4-1 .
CASSQDLDTQYF TRBJ2-3 TRBV4-3 many
CACSMRGSSTDTQYF TRBJ2-3 TRBV14 few
CASSGTSSEINEQFF TRBJ2-1 TRBV25-1 .
CSGGDTQYF TRBJ2-3 TRBV20-1 few
CASSQLGPADQYF TRBJ2-5 TRBV14 .
CASSPSQTQETQYF TRBJ2-5 TRBV5-1 few
CASSGTGQGHEQYF TRBJ2-7 TRBV5-1 few
CATSESGPDTQYF TRBJ2-3 TRBV24-1 many
CASSLYTGINTEAFF TRBJ1-1 TRBV6-1 .
CASSLWGLTEAFF TRBJ1-1 TRBV27 .
CASSQDTPYTQYF TRBJ2-3 TRBV4-3 few
CASSGGQSTYEQYF TRBJ2-7 TRBV12-3/TRBV12-4 few
CSASGNEQYF TRBJ2-7 TRBV20-1 .
CASSQERGIGQYF TRBJ2-7 TRBV14 many
CASSLEGRTAGELFF TRBJ2-2 TRBV5-6 .
CASSPDGHSNQPQHF TRBJ1-5 TRBV5-1 .
CASSLGKPGELFF TRBJ2-2 TRBV12-3/TRBV12-4 few
CAIRGDGANEKLFF TRBJ1-4 TRBV10-3 .
CSARMVGLSNQPQHF TRBJ1-5 TRBV20-1 .
CSALVPKTSYNEQFF TRBJ2-1 TRBV20-1 many
CSARNDRIYNEQFF TRBJ2-1 TRBV20-1 .
CASSEQGGTYEQYF . TRBV5-1 few
CASSLAIPGGTEAFF TRBJ1-1 TRBV12-3/TRBV12-4 .
CASSVAAPRGYNEQFF TRBJ2-1 TRBV9 .
CASSFYQRVGKNIQYF TRBJ2-4 TRBV28 few
CASSQALAGSYNEQFF TRBJ2-1 TRBV4-1 .
CASSLGQRGTYEQYF TRBJ2-7 TRBV5-1 many
CASSYPRGTNEKLFF TRBJ1-4 TRBV7-8 .
CASRGSGYEQYF TRBJ2-7 TRBV6-6 many
CASSPPMRVKETQYF . TRBV18 few
CASTLAGTSGRSEQFF TRBJ2-1 TRBV3-1 few
CASSQGTGRNEQFF . TRBV3-1 few
CASTLHLIYEQYF TRBJ2-7 TRBV12-3/TRBV12-4 .
CASSMTSKGTDTQYF TRBJ2-3 TRBV28 few
CSALQGSGYEQYF . TRBV29-1 many
CASSYTRTGGEQYF . TRBV6-5 few
CASSSPRSGRVQETQYF TRBJ2-5 TRBV28 .
CASSSGLAGPYEQYF TRBJ2-7 TRBV5-1 few
CASSEGQTRENIQYF TRBJ2-4 TRBV7-9 .
CASSQVHSRTYNEQFF TRBJ2-1 TRBV3-1 few
CASSSLNGNEQFF TRBJ2-1 TRBV5-1 .
CASSLRGANSPLHF TRBJ1-6 TRBV7-2 .
CASSYRGGSTDTQYF TRBJ2-3 TRBV6-5 .
CASSGRTSGNTGELFF TRBJ2-2 TRBV6-1 few
CASSPWTGSNTGELFF TRBJ2-2 TRBV4-1 few